These T cell receptor beta chains were read from a single sample in a study of shared clonotypes between healthy human individuals. TCRdb's copy holds only in-frame clones and misses some; the assay was immunoSEQ multiplex PCR. The data contain over 300,000 clones, roughly 91% of them singletons. Sequencing was performed on memory CD8+ T cells sorted from blood. These receptors originate from a man aged 18 to 30 in good health. The CDR3 runs from the conserved cysteine through the conserved F or W. D genes are given only for firm matches. Clone size appears in some rows only: once, few, many, or a class for an expanded clone.

v_call	d_call	clone_size	j_call	cdr3_nt	cdr3_aa
TRBV10-2	.	once	TRBJ2-7	TGCGCCAGCAGTGTGGGGGGTTCCACCTACGAGCAGTACTTC	CASSVGGSTYEQYF
TRBV11-2	.	.	TRBJ2-7	TGTGCCAGCAGCTCCATACGGGGTTACGAGCAGTACTTC	CASSSIRGYEQYF
TRBV10-3	.	.	TRBJ1-2	TGTGCCATCAGTGCGAACTATGGCTACACCTTC	CAISANYGYTF
TRBV6-5	TRBD2	.	TRBJ2-5	TGTGCCGGGCCCGCCGTCGGGAGGGGAGAGACCCAGTACTTC	CAGPAVGRGETQYF
TRBV29-1	TRBD1	.	TRBJ1-2	TGCAGCGTGTACCCTACTACCGGGACAGGGATTAACTATGGCTACACCTTC	CSVYPTTGTGINYGYTF
TRBV10-3	.	.	TRBJ2-2	TGTGCCATCAGTGAGTCGTGGGGCCAGAACACCGGGGAGCTGTTTTTT	CAISESWGQNTGELFF
TRBV9	.	.	TRBJ2-5	TGTGCCAGCAGCGCACAGGGATTAGAGACCCAGTACTTC	CASSAQGLETQYF
TRBV4-1	.	.	TRBJ2-7	TGCGCCAGCAGCCAAGACGTAATTATGAGGCCAGGATACTACGAGCAGTACTTC	CASSQDVIMRPGYYEQYF
TRBV4-1	TRBD1	.	TRBJ1-1	TGCGCCAGCAGCCAAGAGCAGGGGGCGGTGAACACTGAAGCTTTCTTT	CASSQEQGAVNTEAFF
TRBV13	TRBD2	once	TRBJ2-4	TGTGCCAGCAGCCCGACTAGCGGGGAAGAACACATTCAGTACTTC	CASSPTSGEEHIQYF
TRBV7-9	.	.	TRBJ1-4	TGTGCCAGCAGCCCCGACAGAGCTAATGAAAAACTGTTTTTT	CASSPDRANEKLFF
TRBV13	.	many	TRBJ2-7	TGTGCCAGCAGCTTAGAGGGGAATCCAGCCTACGAGCAGTACTTC	CASSLEGNPAYEQYF
TRBV7-8	TRBD1	.	TRBJ2-5	TGTGCCAGCAGCTTTGCCAGGGGGAAGGAGACCCAGTACTTC	CASSFARGKETQYF
TRBV4-2	TRBD2	.	TRBJ2-5	TGTGCCAGCAGCCCCTGGACTAGACCAGAGACCCAGTACTTC	CASSPWTRPETQYF
TRBV11-2	.	few	TRBJ2-7	TGTGCCAGCAGCTTATCGCACGAGCAGTACTTC	CASSLSHEQYF
TRBV7-9	.	once	TRBJ1-2	TGTGCCAGCAGCTACTACAGGGATCAAGGCTACACCTTC	CASSYYRDQGYTF
TRBV11-2	.	.	TRBJ2-1	TGTGCCAGCAGCTTAAGAGGGATTTACAATGAGCAGTTCTTC	CASSLRGIYNEQFF
TRBV5-1	.	.	TRBJ2-7	TGCGCCAGCAGCTTTTGGGGCGAGCAGTACTTC	CASSFWGEQYF
TRBV9	TRBD2	once	TRBJ2-3	TGTGCCAGTGGACCCAGCGGGGGGATCACAGATACGCAGTATTTT	CASGPSGGITDTQYF
TRBV11-3	.	.	TRBJ2-7	TGTGCCAGCAGCTTATTCGGCCCGACAACTGAGATCCACGAGCAGTACTTC	CASSLFGPTTEIHEQYF
TRBV12-5	TRBD1	.	TRBJ2-7	TGTGCTAGTGGTCTGCGCGAGGACAGGGGCTACGAGCAGTACTTC	CASGLREDRGYEQYF
TRBV11-2	.	many	TRBJ2-5	TGTGCCAGCAGCTTAGAGGTTTTGGGGGAAGAGACCCAGTACTTC	CASSLEVLGEETQYF
TRBV27	TRBD1	.	TRBJ1-4	TGTGCCAGCAGTACGACAGGGGGCGCAGAACTGTTTTTT	CASSTTGGAELFF
TRBV27	TRBD2	.	TRBJ2-7	TGTGCCAGCAGGACTAGCGGGGGGGCCCGCGAGCAGTACTTC	CASRTSGGAREQYF
TRBV7-2	.	.	TRBJ2-7	TGTGCCAGCAGCTTAGCCTTGACTAGGGGTGAGCAGTACTTC	CASSLALTRGEQYF
TRBV30	TRBD2	.	TRBJ2-7	TGTGCCTGGAGTCTCCTCCCTACTAGCGGGACAAGCTACGAGCAGTACTTC	CAWSLLPTSGTSYEQYF
TRBV9	TRBD2	few	TRBJ2-1	TGTGCCAGCAGCGTAGAGGGACTAGCGGGATCTTTGGATGAGCAGTTCTTC	CASSVEGLAGSLDEQFF
TRBV4-1	.	.	TRBJ1-1	TGCGCCAGCAGCCAAGTGGTAGGGAACACTGAAGCTTTCTTT	CASSQVVGNTEAFF
TRBV29-1	.	.	TRBJ2-5	TGCAGCGTTGAAGGGACTTTCGGGACCCAGTACTTC	CSVEGTFGTQYF
TRBV11-2	TRBD1	many	TRBJ2-7	TGTGCCAGCAGCCTGGGACAGACCTACGAGCAGTACTTC	CASSLGQTYEQYF
TRBV27	.	.	TRBJ2-1	TGTGCCAGCAGTAAGTTGTCTAGCGCTGTGAATGAGCAGTTCTTC	CASSKLSSAVNEQFF
TRBV2	.	.	TRBJ2-3	TGTGCCAGCGGGGGCCCTGTCTCTAGCACAGATACGCAGTATTTT	CASGGPVSSTDTQYF
TRBV6-1	.	once	TRBJ1-2	TGTGCCAGCAGTGAATTATACAGTCGCTCCTATGGCTACACCTTC	CASSELYSRSYGYTF
TRBV30	.	.	TRBJ2-5	TGTGCCTGGAGGAACGACCAAGAGACCCAGTACTTC	CAWRNDQETQYF
TRBV10-3	.	few	TRBJ1-1	TGTGCCATCAGTGAGATCCCGGCCATGAACACTGAAGCTTTCTTT	CAISEIPAMNTEAFF
TRBV4-3	.	.	TRBJ1-1	TGCGCCAGCAGCCAATACAGCAGAGGGAACACTGAAGCTTTCTTT	CASSQYSRGNTEAFF
TRBV9	.	.	TRBJ2-1	TGTGCCAGCAGCTCTTCAGGGGTCTCTTACAATGAGCAGTTCTTC	CASSSSGVSYNEQFF
TRBV27	TRBD2	.	TRBJ2-1	TGTGCCAGCAGAATAAGCGGGAAGGGGACCAATGAGCAGTTCTTC	CASRISGKGTNEQFF
TRBV15	.	.	TRBJ2-1	TGTGCCACCTCCGGCAGACACAATGAGCAGTTCTTC	CATSGRHNEQFF
TRBV5-1	.	.	TRBJ1-3	TGCGCCAGCAATGAGGGAGCCCCAACTGGAAACACCATATATTTT	CASNEGAPTGNTIYF
TRBV4-1	.	.	TRBJ2-4	TGCGCCAGCAGCCAAGGTGGGACGCCCAGCGGCATTCAGTACTTC	CASSQGGTPSGIQYF
TRBV5-6	TRBD1	.	TRBJ2-7	TGTGCCAGCAGCAGATCTCGGACAGGGACAATAATCCACGAGCAGTACTTC	CASSRSRTGTIIHEQYF
TRBV6-1	.	.	TRBJ2-1	TGTGCCAGCATTATAAGGGTCTACCTTCACAATGAGCAGTTCTTC	CASIIRVYLHNEQFF
TRBV4-1	TRBD1	.	TRBJ1-1	TGCGCCAGCAGCCTTCCCCGACAGGGGGCAGACACTGAAGCTTTCTTT	CASSLPRQGADTEAFF
TRBV7-2	.	.	TRBJ2-1	TGTGCCAGCAGCTTAGACGGAGTAGAATACAATGAGCAGTTCTTC	CASSLDGVEYNEQFF
TRBV4-3	.	.	TRBJ2-5	TGCGCCAGCAGCACGTATACTAGGGAGACCCAGTACTTC	CASSTYTRETQYF
TRBV5-4	.	few	TRBJ2-7	TGTGCCAGCAGCTTGGCTGGGAGGAGGTACGAGCAGTACTTC	CASSLAGRRYEQYF
TRBV9	.	.	TRBJ1-2	TGTGCCAGCAGCGTAGGCGGCCAGACGTATGGCTACACCTTC	CASSVGGQTYGYTF
TRBV6-1	.	.	TRBJ2-7	TGTGCCAGCAGTGAACGCCTGGGGGACATGTCAGGAATGACCTACGAGCAGTACTTC	CASSERLGDMSGMTYEQYF
TRBV7-9	.	.	TRBJ1-2	TGTGCCAGCAGGACGGTGGGAGGGGATGGCTACACCTTC	CASRTVGGDGYTF
TRBV6-5	.	.	TRBJ1-1	TGTGCCAGCAGTTACTCTATAGACACTGAAGCTTTCTTT	CASSYSIDTEAFF
TRBV6-1	.	.	TRBJ1-4	TGTGCCAGCAGTGAAGGAGGGCCCCCCAATGAAAAACTGTTTTTT	CASSEGGPPNEKLFF
TRBV10-3	.	.	TRBJ1-2	TGTGCCATCAGTGATGGGGGCTATGGCTACACCTTC	CAISDGGYGYTF
TRBV12-5	.	.	TRBJ1-2	TGTGCTAGTGGTTCACCCGATGGTAGCTATGGCTACACCTTC	CASGSPDGSYGYTF
TRBV10-3	TRBD1	.	TRBJ1-1	TGTGCCATCAGTGAGAGGACAGGGGGCGACAACACTGAAGCTTTCTTT	CAISERTGGDNTEAFF